The 31 T cell receptor beta chains presented below share a single source sample, sequenced in a study of tumor and adjacent non-tumor tissue in lung cancer. Three rounds of nested PCR, following a modified ARM-PCR protocol, produced the TCRbeta library. TCRdb independently ran MiXCR on the multiplex PCR reads; one entry per CDR3 protein. Of tens of thousands of distinct CDR3 sequences in the sample, roughly two thirds were seen once. The template was RNA from unsorted bulk tissue. This non-tumor lung sample came from over 3 cm beyond the tumor edge. Sequenced material: distant non-tumor lung tissue. Source of these receptors: a woman aged 70-85 years with non-small cell lung cancer.

Worth noting for this clonotype: A read error may be the cause here, since a much bigger clone is one base away. The chain recombines TRBV28 with TRBJ2-1; weak D call: TRBD2 (5 bases). The germline V gene encodes CDR1 MDHEN and CDR2 SYDVKM. This CDR3 is built from 16 residues. V gave up 5 bases and J gave up 7 bases, with 21 bases separating them. CDR3 bases: TGTGCCAGCAGTCCCGTCAGGCGGGCTTCAGGTAATGAGCAGTTCTTC. Translating gives CASSPVRRASGNEQFF.

The rearrangement uses TRBV6-6 and TRBJ2-1; 11 nucleotides align to TRBD2. Trimming took 5 bases from V and 4 from J; bases not matched to a gene: 4. From germline, CDR1 is MNHNY and CDR2 SVGAGI (reference sequence). The CDR3 is made up of 15 amino acids. CDR3: CASSTGTSGYNEQFF. As DNA, the CDR3 is TGTGCCAGCAGTACCGGGACTAGCGGTTACAATGAGCAGTTCTTC.

CDR3 protein: CASSPRNYAYEQYF. CDR3 bases: TGCGCCAGCAGCCCCCGGAACTATGCCTACGAGCAGTACTTC. The J gene is TRBJ2-7, the V gene TRBV4-1; D call uncertain. CDR3 length equals 14 residues. CDR1 is MGHRA and CDR2 is YSYEKL in the germline V gene. Trimming removed 4 bases from V and 2 bases from J, with 12 bases in between.

In this sample, this clonotype turned up many times. The V call is TRBV24-1, the J call TRBJ2-1; 7 bases agree with TRBD1. Germline trimming cut 2 bases from V and 7 bases from J; bases unmatched to any gene: 7. This CDR3 comprises 15 residues. Germline V gives CDR1 KGHDR, CDR2 SFDVKD. For the CDR3, the DNA is TGTGCCACCAGTGATTCAAGGGGGCTGAGAAATGAGCAGTTCTTC. Its translation is CATSDSRGLRNEQFF.

Worth noting for this clonotype: The junction departs from the called germline gene at one end, perhaps through a read error. The rearrangement links TRBV29-1 to TRBJ1-2; D remains ambiguous. The germline gives CDR1 SQVTM, CDR2 ANQGSEA. CDR3 size: 15 residues. CDR3 nucleotide sequence: TGCAGTGTCCTTGCCTCCCCACTACTCAACTATGGCCACACCTTC. The encoded protein is CSVLASPLLNYGHTF.

A remark on this clonotype: The missing conserved phenylalanine or tryptophan at the end of this CDR3 makes a read error likely. It is unclear where the CDR3 begins or ends on the DNA, so no DNA is shown, and the CDR3 is as TCRdb lists it. V and J are TRBV12-3 or TRBV12-4 and TRBJ2-7; TRBD1 is the table's D call, not checked against the DNA. The CDR3 spans 15 amino acids, including both terminal residues. The CDR3 protein is CVSSPRETGKTEQCY.

Concerning this clonotype: Sequence at one end of the junction differs from germline and may be a read error. The CDR3 nucleotides read TGCGCAAGCAACCCGGGAGGCCACACAGATACGCAGTATTTT. Its protein product is CASNPGGHTDTQYF. The V call is TRBV5-1, the J call TRBJ2-3; TRBD2 agrees at 7 bases. From germline, CDR1 is SGHRS and CDR2 YFSETQ. CDR3 length equals 14 residues.

This clonotype was counted at least ten times. J is TRBJ2-7 and V is TRBV29-1; D is tentatively TRBD1 or TRBD2 (6 bases each). The V gene's germline CDR1 is SQVTM and CDR2 ANQGSEA. CDR3 length: 14 residues. V was clipped by 1 base and J by 6 bases, with 16 bases between them. The CDR3 nucleotides are TGCAGCGTTGAAGGGGGGCGACTGGGGGGCGAGCAGTACTTC. Its translation: CSVEGGRLGGEQYF.

In the case of this clonotype: The junction departs from the called germline gene at one end, perhaps through a read error. V and J are TRBV6-1 and TRBJ1-4; possibly TRBD1 for D (6 bases). The CDR3 has 14 amino acids. The germline gives CDR1 MNHNS, CDR2 SASEGT. The chain's CDR3 is CVNSEVQGNEELFF. CDR3 bases: TGTGTCAACAGTGAAGTACAGGGTAATGAAGAACTGTTTTTT.

This clonotype was detected only a few times. It may be a read error: a sequence one base away is much more abundant. J is TRBJ2-2 and V is TRBV10-3; 10 bases are shared with TRBD2. The CDR3 totals 15 residues. The V and J ends lost 2 bases and 6 bases, in that order; junction bases with no gene match: 3. CDR1 is ENHRY and CDR2 is SYGVKD in the germline V gene. The CDR3 loop is CAISELAGVAGELFF. The CDR3 DNA follows: TGTGCCATCAGTGAGCTAGCGGGAGTAGCCGGGGAGCTGTTTTTT.

On this clonotype itself: An end of the junction differs from the germline gene, which may be a read error. The gene calls are TRBV6-1 and TRBJ2-3, with D unresolved. The CDR3 length is 13 residues. Germline lookup yields CDR1 MNHNS and CDR2 SASEGT. CDR3 bases: TGTGCCAGTAGTGCTTTCTTGGCAGATATGCAGTATTTT. This encodes CASSAFLADMQYF.

Note on this clonotype: At one boundary the junction diverges from the germline segment, which might be a read error. The rearrangement joins TRBV6-1 to TRBJ1-5, with a tentative D call TRBD1 (6 bases). There are 14 residues in the CDR3. Germline values: CDR1 MNHNS, CDR2 SASEGT. This chain's CDR3 is CAGQGIISNQPQHF. The CDR3 DNA reads TGCGCCGGCCAGGGGATCATTAGCAATCAGCCCCAGCATTTT.

Of note for this clonotype: An end of the junction differs from the germline gene, which may be a read error. The V call is TRBV5-6, the J call TRBJ2-1; 7 bases align to TRBD1. Looked up from germline, CDR1 is SGHDT and CDR2 is YYEEEE. CDR3 length: 14 amino acids. The CDR3 loop reads CASSSLGQNNELFF. DNA of the CDR3: TGTGCCAGCAGCTCACTGGGACAGAACAATGAGCTGTTCTTC.

Concerning this clonotype: Given the absence of the conserved phenylalanine or tryptophan at the CDR3 end, a read error is likely. J is TRBJ1-1 and V is TRBV13, with unresolved D. This CDR3 region has 12 residues. Germline V gene lookup returns CDR1 PRHDT and CDR2 FYEKMQ (reference sequence). The CDR3 region is CASSPWNTEAFL. For the CDR3, the DNA is TGTGCCAGCAGTCCTTGGAACACCGAAGCTTTCTTA.

With respect to this clonotype: The junction departs from germline at one end; a sequencing error may be responsible. This sequence joins TRBV12-3 or TRBV12-4 and TRBJ2-3; a weak D match, TRBD1 (5 bases). CDR3 length equals 13 residues. The CDR3 is CAGSASGIDTQYF. The CDR3 coding sequence is TGTGCCGGCAGTGCTTCAGGGATAGATACGCAGTATTTT.

With regard to this clonotype: At one end, the junction sequence differs from germline, possibly due to a read error. The V and J genes are TRBV4-2 and TRBJ2-7; 9 nucleotides line up with TRBD2. From germline, CDR1 is LGHNA and CDR2 YNFKEQ. The CDR3 covers 20 residues. The CDR3 sequence is CDSSQDIAGLASTNSYEQYF. CDR3 in DNA: TGTGACAGCAGCCAAGATATAGCGGGACTAGCTTCCACAAACTCCTACGAGCAGTACTTC.

The chain has TRBV9 and TRBJ2-1; 8 bases fit TRBD2. The germline gives CDR1 SGDLS, CDR2 YYNGEE. This CDR3 comprises 14 residues. The J segment lost 12 bases and the V segment lost 6 bases, leaving 14 bases of the junction unmatched. For the CDR3, the DNA is TGTGCCAGCACCCGAACGGGAGGGGTGTCGGGGCAGTTCTTC. It specifies CASTRTGGVSGQFF. Filled out from reference TRBV9 and TRBJ2-1, the complete variable domain reads DSGVTQTPKHLITATGQRVTLRCSPRSGDLSVYWYQQSLDQGLQFLIQYYNGEERAKGNILERFSAQQFPDLHSELNLSSLELGDSALYFCASTRTGGVSGQFFGPGTRLTVL.

Note on this clonotype: Its ends do not fully match the called genes, so a read error is possible. The V gene is TRBV10-1, the J gene TRBJ2-2; 7 bases are shared with TRBD1. Looked up from germline, CDR1 is WNHNN and CDR2 is SYGVQD (reference sequence). CDR3 size: 15 residues. CDR3 protein: CASNEANANTGELSF. The DNA for the CDR3 is TGCGCCAGCAATGAGGCCAACGCGAACACAGGGGAGCTGTCTTTT.

This clonotype was observed at least ten times. The genes are TRBV11-2 and TRBJ2-1; the match to TRBD2 covers 8 bases. Unmatched junction bases numbered 3, after V lost 3 bases and J lost 5 bases. CDR3 length equals 14 residues. Germline lookup yields CDR1 SGHAT and CDR2 FQNNGV. The CDR3 protein is CASSFNGRDNEQFF. Written as DNA, the CDR3 is TGTGCCAGCAGCTTTAACGGGAGGGACAATGAGCAGTTCTTC.

This clonotype occurred once. Mismatch with germline at one junction end may stem from a read error. CDR3 loop: CASSPHQSTSNTGEQLF. The CDR3 DNA is TGTGCCAGCAGCCCCCATCAATCGACATCGAATACCGGGGAGCAGTTGTTT. The genes are TRBV11-3 and TRBJ2-2; maybe TRBD2 (5 bases). CDR3 length equals 17 residues. Germline V gives CDR1 SGHNT, CDR2 YENEEA.

In its sample, this clonotype was seen many times. The rearrangement joins TRBV10-3 to TRBJ2-1; possible D gene TRBD1, 6 bases. The V and J ends lost 6 bases and 3 bases respectively, with 15 bases between them. Germline lookup yields CDR1 ENHRY and CDR2 SYGVKD. This CDR3 has 15 residues. Here the CDR3 DNA reads TGTGCCATCAGATCCACAGGGTTGGACTACAATGAGCAGTTCTTC. Translating gives CAIRSTGLDYNEQFF.

Judged by abundance, this clonotype is medium-sized. V is TRBV5-1 and J is TRBJ2-7, with TRBD2 identical over 15 bases. This CDR3 region has 17 residues. The V gene end was trimmed by 5 bases and the J gene end by 0 bases; junction bases not matched to a gene: 6. The germline gives CDR1 SGHRS, CDR2 YFSETQ. The CDR3 loop reads CASRRGLAGGDSYEQYF. CDR3 DNA sequence: TGCGCCAGCAGACGGGGACTAGCGGGAGGAGACTCCTACGAGCAGTACTTC.

The chain uses TRBV30 and TRBJ2-1, with TRBD2 identical over 13 bases. After removal of 4 bases from V and 9 bases from J, the junction contained 9 bases not matched to a gene. There are 15 residues in the CDR3. Germline CDR1 is GTSNPN and CDR2 is SVGIG (reference sequence). In DNA, the CDR3 is TGTGCCTGGAACCCCCTCGGACTAGCGGGAGTTGAGCAGTTCTTC. Translated: CAWNPLGLAGVEQFF.

With regard to this clonotype: The conserved phenylalanine or tryptophan is not found at the CDR3 terminus, so this likely reflects a read error. The chain links TRBV29-1 to TRBJ2-1; maybe TRBD1 (5 bases). The germline V gene encodes CDR1 SQVTM and CDR2 ANQGSEA. The CDR3 is 12 amino acids. The CDR3 is CSVDQGYNEQFS. DNA for the CDR3: TGCAGCGTTGACCAGGGTTACAATGAACAGTTCTCA.

Of note for this clonotype: An end of the junction does not agree with germline; a read error may underlie this. This rearrangement joins TRBV24-1 to TRBJ2-3; a possible D gene is TRBD1 (5 bases). CDR1 and CDR2 from the germline V gene are KGHDR and SFDVKD. This CDR3 has 14 residues. CDR3 coding DNA: TGTGCCACCAGTGGTCGGACATACACAGATACGGAGTATTTT. Translation gives CATSGRTYTDTEYF.

The chain is built from TRBV10-2 and TRBJ1-1, with D uncertain. The V and J ends lost 3 bases and 5 bases respectively, with 16 bases between them. Germline V gives CDR1 WSHSY, CDR2 SAAADI. The CDR3 runs 15 residues. The CDR3 coding sequence is TGCGCCAGCAGTGAATGGAGCACTCCGAAAACTGAAGCTTTCTTT. Translation: CASSEWSTPKTEAFF.

This clonotype has a handful of counts. The chain is built from TRBV2 and TRBJ1-5; D uncertain. The germline V gene has CDR1 SNHLY and CDR2 FYNNEI. This CDR3 has 16 amino acids. Trimming pared 7 bases from V and 2 bases from J, leaving 18 bases between. CDR3 nucleotide sequence: TGTGCCAGCACTTCCTCGAGAGGGATTGGCAATCAGCCCCAGCATTTT. Amino acid sequence: CASTSSRGIGNQPQHF. Combining the CDR3 with reference TRBV2 and TRBJ1-5 gives the whole variable domain EPEVTQTPSHQVTQMGQEVILRCVPISNHLYFYWYRQILGQKVEFLVSFYNNEISEKSEIFDDQFSVERPDGSNFTLKIRSTKLEDSAMYFCASTSSRGIGNQPQHFGDGTRLSIL.

As for this clonotype: Sequence at one end of the junction differs from germline and may be a read error. The chain carries TRBV10-3 and TRBJ2-7, with D possibly TRBD2 on 6 matching bases. The CDR3 loop spans 15 amino acids. The V gene's germline CDR1 is ENHRY and CDR2 SYGVKD. CDR3 amino acids: CVISEGISGSYEQYF. The DNA for the CDR3 is TGTGTCATCAGTGAGGGGATTAGCGGTTCCTACGAACAGTACTTC.

This clonotype showed up many times. This sequence joins TRBV5-5 and TRBJ2-7; 10 positions agree with TRBD1. The CDR3 is made up of 17 amino acids. Per the germline V gene, CDR1 is SGHKS and CDR2 is YYEKEE (reference sequence). V was pared by 0 bases and J by 0 bases, with 6 bases of the junction left unmatched. The CDR3 protein is CASSLAVGTGDSYEQYF. CDR3 sequence (DNA): TGTGCCAGCAGCTTGGCCGTCGGGACAGGGGACTCCTACGAGCAGTACTTC.

At least ten counts were recorded for this clonotype. V and J are TRBV6-1 and TRBJ2-5; 10 nucleotides line up with TRBD2. The CDR3 loop spans 14 amino acids. Germline lookup yields CDR1 MNHNS and CDR2 SASEGT. V lost 11 bases to trimming and J lost 1 base; unmatched junction nucleotides: 7. The CDR3 reads CASETSGSQETQYF. The DNA for the CDR3 is TGTGCCTCCGAGACTAGCGGGTCCCAAGAGACCCAGTACTTC.

As for this clonotype: The junction does not match germline at one end; this may be a read error. V is TRBV11-3 and J is TRBJ2-2, with a weak D call TRBD2 (7 bases). CDR1 SGHNT and CDR2 YENEEA come from the germline V gene. The CDR3 loop spans 17 amino acids. CDR3 DNA sequence: TGTGCCAACAGCCCCCATCAATCGACATCGAACACCGGGGGGCTGCTTTTT. Translation: CANSPHQSTSNTGGLLF.